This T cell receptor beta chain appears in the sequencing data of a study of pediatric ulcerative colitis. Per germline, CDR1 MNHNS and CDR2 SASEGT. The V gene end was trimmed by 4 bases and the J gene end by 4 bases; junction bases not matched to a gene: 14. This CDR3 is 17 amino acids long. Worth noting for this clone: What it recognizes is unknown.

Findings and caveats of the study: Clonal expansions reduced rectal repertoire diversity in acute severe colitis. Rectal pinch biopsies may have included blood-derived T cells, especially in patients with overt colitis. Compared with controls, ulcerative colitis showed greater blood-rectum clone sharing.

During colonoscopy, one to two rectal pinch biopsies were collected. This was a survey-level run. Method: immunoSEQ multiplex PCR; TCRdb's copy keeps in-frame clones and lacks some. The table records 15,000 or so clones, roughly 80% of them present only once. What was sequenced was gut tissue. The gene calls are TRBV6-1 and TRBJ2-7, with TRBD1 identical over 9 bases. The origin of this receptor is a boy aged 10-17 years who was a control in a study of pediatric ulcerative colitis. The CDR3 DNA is TGTGCCAGCAGTGCCCTAAGGACAGGGGAACGCTGGTACGAGCAGTACTTC. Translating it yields CASSALRTGERWYEQYF.